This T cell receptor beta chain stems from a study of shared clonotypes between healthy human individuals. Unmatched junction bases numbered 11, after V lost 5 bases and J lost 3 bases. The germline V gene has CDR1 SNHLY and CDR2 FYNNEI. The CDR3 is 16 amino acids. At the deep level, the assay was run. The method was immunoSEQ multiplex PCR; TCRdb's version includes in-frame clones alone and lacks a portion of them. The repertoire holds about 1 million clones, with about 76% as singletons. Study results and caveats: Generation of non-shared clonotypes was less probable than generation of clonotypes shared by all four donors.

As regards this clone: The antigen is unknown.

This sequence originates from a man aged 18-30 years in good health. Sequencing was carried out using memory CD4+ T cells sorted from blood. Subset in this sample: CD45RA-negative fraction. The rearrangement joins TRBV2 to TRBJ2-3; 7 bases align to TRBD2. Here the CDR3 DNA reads TGTGCCAGCAGTCCCACGGGACTACACGGTACAGATACGCAGTATTTT. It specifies CASSPTGLHGTDTQYF.